Below are 32 T cell receptor beta chains sequenced from a single sample in a study of blood T cell repertoires in COVID-19. Data came from immunoSEQ multiplex PCR; TCRdb stores just in-frame clones and leaves some out. Here the sample spans approximately 150,000 clones, under 90% being singletons. Sequenced input: peripheral blood. These receptor sequences come from a woman aged 80 or over with acute or convalescent COVID-19.

The chain combines TRBV5-1 with TRBJ1-6; maybe TRBD1 (5 bases). The CDR3 is 15 residues long. The germline V and J ends were trimmed by 0 bases and 7 bases, with 11 bases remaining between them. From germline, CDR1 is SGHRS and CDR2 YFSETQ. The CDR3 bases are TGCGCCAGCAGCTTGGAGGGGCACAAAAATTCACCCCTCCACTTT. Protein sequence: CASSLEGHKNSPLHF.

The rearrangement uses TRBV5-1 and TRBJ1-1; a weak D match, TRBD1 (5 bases). CDR1 is SGHRS and CDR2 is YFSETQ in the germline V gene. This CDR3 has 14 amino acids. V lost 0 bases to trimming and J lost 3 bases, with 9 bases between them. CDR3 region: CASSLAQAHTEAFF. For the CDR3, the DNA is TGCGCCAGCAGCTTGGCACAGGCCCACACTGAAGCTTTCTTT.

The rearrangement links TRBV5-4 to TRBJ2-5; the match to TRBD2 covers 9 bases. The CDR3 runs to 16 residues. Germline CDR1 SGHNT, CDR2 YYREEE (reference sequence). V was clipped by 0 bases and J by 5 bases; unmatched bases: 8. The DNA for the CDR3 is TGTGCCAGCAGCTTGGACGGCGGGAGGGCCGGGGAGACCCAGTACTTC. This sequence encodes CASSLDGGRAGETQYF.

This rearrangement joins TRBV11-3 to TRBJ2-2, with D perhaps matching TRBD1 (5 bases). The CDR3 extends over 15 amino acids. In germline, CDR1 is SGHNT, CDR2 YENEEA. Trimming pared 1 base from V and 1 base from J, leaving 7 bases between. The CDR3 nucleotides are TGTGCCAGCAGCTTAGGGCAGGGGAACACCGGGGAGCTGTTTTTT. It codes for CASSLGQGNTGELFF.

The rearrangement joins TRBV27 to TRBJ2-6, with D maybe TRBD1 (6 bases). This CDR3 region has 19 residues. The germline V gene has CDR1 MNHEY and CDR2 SMNVEV (reference sequence). The germline V and J ends were trimmed by 2 bases and 0 bases, with 17 bases remaining between them. CDR3 in amino acids: CASSLGGPILFSGANVLTF. CDR3 bases: TGTGCCAGCAGTTTAGGGGGCCCGATCCTCTTCTCTGGGGCCAACGTCCTGACTTTC. The full variable domain, its missing parts supplied by reference TRBV27 and TRBJ2-6, is EAQVTQNPRYLITVTGKKLTVTCSQNMNHEYMSWYRQDPGLGLRQIYYSMNVEVTDKGDVPEGYKVSRKEKRNFPLILESPSPNQTSLYFCASSLGGPILFSGANVLTFGAGSRLTVL.

The CDR3 reads CASSLDPQALAYEQYF. The DNA for the CDR3 is TGCGCCAGCAGCTTGGATCCGCAAGCACTAGCGTACGAGCAGTACTTC. This sequence joins TRBV5-1 and TRBJ2-7; TRBD2 matches at 7 bases. Trimming took 0 bases from V and 4 from J; bases not matched to a gene: 10. CDR1 is SGHRS and CDR2 is YFSETQ in the germline V gene. The CDR3 extends over 16 amino acids. The whole variable domain, remainder taken from reference TRBV5-1 and TRBJ2-7, is KAGVTQTPRYLIKTRGQQVTLSCSPISGHRSVSWYQQTPGQGLQFLFEYFSETQRNKGNFPGRFSGRQFSNSRSEMNVSTLELGDSALYLCASSLDPQALAYEQYFGPGTRLTVT.

This clone was recorded a few times. The gene calls are TRBV30 and TRBJ2-1; 7 bases match TRBD1. Germline V gene data show CDR1 as GTSNPN and CDR2 as SVGIG (reference sequence). The CDR3 spans 13 residues. The trim removed 1 base at V and 4 bases at J, leaving 1 base unmatched. In DNA, the CDR3 is TGTGCCTGGAGTGGGGACAGATACAATGAGCAGTTCTTC. It is translated as CAWSGDRYNEQFF.

J is TRBJ2-1 and V is TRBV7-2; D is perhaps TRBD2 (5 bases). The germline V gene has CDR1 SGHTA and CDR2 FQGNSA. This CDR3 has 13 amino acids. V was cut by 5 bases and J by 7 bases, with 12 bases left in between. The CDR3 sequence is CASSRERENEQFF. The CDR3 DNA sequence: TGTGCCAGCAGCAGGGAGAGGGAAAATGAGCAGTTCTTC. The full variable domain, completed using reference TRBV7-2 and TRBJ2-1, is GAGVSQSPSNKVTEKGKDVELRCDPISGHTALYWYRQSLGQGLEFLIYFQGNSAPDKSGLPSDRFSAERTGGSVSTLTIQRTQQEDSAVYLCASSRERENEQFFGPGTRLTVL.

The CDR3 spells CASHQGISDYEQYF. DNA of the CDR3: TGCGCCAGCCACCAGGGGATTTCAGACTACGAGCAGTACTTC. The chain has TRBV5-1 and TRBJ2-7; D is possibly TRBD1 (6 bases). This CDR3 region has 14 residues. Between the trimmed V and J ends, which lost 7 bases and 3 bases, there was a span of 17 bases. Germline CDR1 SGHRS, CDR2 YFSETQ. The entire variable domain, with the rest obtained from reference TRBV5-1 and TRBJ2-7, is as follows: KAGVTQTPRYLIKTRGQQVTLSCSPISGHRSVSWYQQTPGQGLQFLFEYFSETQRNKGNFPGRFSGRQFSNSRSEMNVSTLELGDSALYLCASHQGISDYEQYFGPGTRLTVT.

With respect to this clone: Other DNA sequences in this specimen translate into the identical CDR3. The CDR3 region is CASSLGPDWEQYF. In DNA form, the CDR3 reads TGTGCCAGCAGCTTAGGTCCCGACTGGGAGCAGTACTTC. The chain combines TRBV7-9 with TRBJ2-7; D ambiguous. CDR3 length: 13 residues. The V end lost 1 base, the J end lost 7 bases, and 11 bases lay between the germline ends. Germline V gene data show CDR1 as SEHNR and CDR2 as FQNEAQ (reference sequence).

CDR3 region: CASSRTSGGTDTQYF. CDR3 nucleotide sequence: TGCGCCAGCAGCCGCACATCAGGTGGCACAGATACGCAGTATTTT. The chain joins TRBV4-3 to TRBJ2-3; D call uncertain. V gave up 4 bases and J gave up 1 base, with 12 bases separating them. CDR3 length: 15 residues. The germline CDR1 and CDR2 sequences are LGHNA and YSLEER.

The chain couples TRBV28 to TRBJ1-1; possibly TRBD1 for D (5 bases). Germline CDR1 is MDHEN and CDR2 is SYDVKM. V lost 10 bases and J lost 0, with 18 bases in between. The CDR3 contains 15 residues. The CDR3 DNA follows: TGTGCCACTCGCGGGACGCCAGTAATGAACACTGAAGCTTTCTTT. Protein product: CATRGTPVMNTEAFF.

CDR3 DNA: TGTGCCAGCAGGATTGACAGTAACTATGGCTACACCTTC. This translates into CASRIDSNYGYTF. This chain links TRBV28 with TRBJ1-2, with D maybe TRBD1 (5 bases). The CDR3 consists of 13 residues. The V end was cut by 6 bases, the J end by 1 base, with 9 bases between. The germline gives CDR1 MDHEN, CDR2 SYDVKM.

Of note for this clone: One end of the junction does not line up with germline, which may come from a read error. The chain uses TRBV5-1 and TRBJ2-1; 9 bases map to TRBD2. The CDR3 runs to 15 residues. Germline V CDR1 and CDR2: SGHRS, YFSETQ. The CDR3, as DNA: TGCGCCAGCAGCTTGGCTAGCGGGAAAGCGTCGGAGCGGTTCTTC. It is translated as CASSLASGKASERFF.

The CDR3: CATSRGRQGDTQYF. CDR3 DNA: TGTGCCACCAGCAGAGGGCGACAGGGCGATACGCAGTATTTT. The chain uses TRBV15 and TRBJ2-3, with 7 positions matching TRBD1. Per the germline V gene, CDR1 is LNHNV and CDR2 is YYDKDF (reference sequence). The CDR3 is 14 residues long. The V segment lost 1 base and the J segment 6 bases; nucleotides outside the gene matches: 4.

CDR3 residues: CASSSSGLSYNEQFF. In DNA, the CDR3 is TGTGCCAGCAGCTCGTCAGGCCTTTCCTACAATGAGCAGTTCTTC. This rearrangement joins TRBV5-8 to TRBJ2-1; no firm D call. This CDR3 has 15 residues. Trimming left V 3 bases short and J 1 base short, with 11 bases between. In germline, CDR1 is SGHTS, CDR2 YDEGEE.

The CDR3 reads CASSPQSGDTQYF. DNA for the CDR3: TGTGCCAGCAGCCCGCAATCGGGAGATACGCAGTATTTT. This chain links TRBV9 with TRBJ2-3; D unresolved. Between the trimmed V and J ends, which lost 4 bases and 5 bases, there was a span of 11 bases. Germline CDR1 SGDLS, CDR2 YYNGEE. The CDR3 has 13 amino acids.

This clone was counted only a few times. The rearrangement joins TRBV29-1 to TRBJ2-7; TRBD2 agrees at 7 bases. The length of the CDR3 is 15 residues. CDR1 and CDR2 (germline): SQVTM, ANQGSEA. With V trimmed by 4 bases and J by 1 base, 10 bases remained unmatched. CDR3 nucleotides: TGCAGCGTTGGGGGGGTTCTAGCGGATTCCTACGAGCAGTACTTC. It is translated as CSVGGVLADSYEQYF.

This rearrangement joins TRBV6-5 to TRBJ1-1; tentative D call: TRBD1 (6 bases). The ends were cut back, 5 bases at V and 3 bases at J, with 13 bases in the middle. Per the germline V gene, CDR1 is MNHEY and CDR2 is SVGAGI. CDR3 size: 14 residues. For the CDR3, the DNA is TGTGCCAGCAGTCCAACAGGGAGGGACACTGAAGCTTTCTTT. Its protein is CASSPTGRDTEAFF.

The chain has TRBV30 and TRBJ1-5; D might be TRBD1 (5 bases). Per the germline V gene, CDR1 is GTSNPN and CDR2 is SVGIG (reference sequence). The length of the CDR3 is 15 residues. V lost 2 bases and J 2 bases, leaving 13 bases between the germline ends. The CDR3 DNA sequence: TGTGCCTGGAGTAACGGGGGGGTCGGCAATCAGCCCCAGCATTTT. Residues: CAWSNGGVGNQPQHF.

The chain has TRBV30 and TRBJ2-7, with TRBD2 identical over 8 bases. CDR1 is GTSNPN, CDR2 SVGIG, per germline (reference sequence). This CDR3 is built from 14 residues. V lost 2 bases, J lost 3 bases, and 6 bases stayed unmatched. CDR3: CAWSTGGYGYEQYF. The CDR3 nucleotides are TGTGCCTGGAGTACGGGGGGGTATGGCTACGAGCAGTACTTC.

This chain connects TRBV5-1 to TRBJ1-2; D is unclear. The V and J ends lost 1 base and 8 bases respectively, with 12 bases between them. The CDR3 has 13 residues. The germline gives CDR1 SGHRS, CDR2 YFSETQ. The CDR3 nucleotides read TGCGCCAGCAGCTTGAACCGAGATCTGGGCTACACCTTC. This gives the protein CASSLNRDLGYTF.

The gene calls are TRBV19 and TRBJ2-2; TRBD2 matches at 15 bases. Germline CDR1 and CDR2: LNHDA and SQIVND (reference sequence). The CDR3 extends over 17 amino acids. V was pared by 3 bases and J by 3 bases, with 2 bases of the junction left unmatched. The CDR3 protein is CASSIGLAGGYTGELFF. The CDR3 coding sequence is TGTGCCAGTAGTATTGGACTAGCGGGGGGGTACACCGGGGAGCTGTTTTTT.

This chain connects TRBV7-2 to TRBJ2-7; the match to TRBD2 covers 12 bases. From germline, CDR1 is SGHTA and CDR2 FQGNSA. This CDR3 has 18 residues. The V and J ends lost 3 bases and 0 bases, in that order; junction bases with no gene match: 9. For the CDR3, the DNA is TGTGCCAGCAGCTTGTCCGGGACTAGCGGGTTACCCTCCTACGAGCAGTACTTC. Translated: CASSLSGTSGLPSYEQYF.

In DNA, the CDR3 is TGTGCCAGCAGCCGCAACCGCGGACAGGAGCAGTACTTC. This encodes CASSRNRGQEQYF. The chain links TRBV4-2 to TRBJ2-7, with a tentative D call TRBD1 (6 bases). V shed 4 bases and J shed 7 bases, with 14 bases lying between them. CDR3 length equals 13 residues. Germline CDR1 is LGHNA and CDR2 is YNFKEQ.

The rearrangement joins TRBV30 to TRBJ1-2, with D possibly TRBD1 on 5 matching bases. Trimming cost V 0 bases and J 6 bases, with 14 bases left between them. Germline-derived CDR1 and CDR2 are GTSNPN and SVGIG (reference sequence). The CDR3 runs to 14 residues. In DNA, the CDR3 is TGTGCCTGGAGTGTAGGTTTGGGGGGGGATGGCTACACCTTC. Translating gives CAWSVGLGGDGYTF.

This sequence joins TRBV30 and TRBJ1-5, with TRBD1 matching over 7 bases. The CDR3 sequence is 19 residues long. In germline, CDR1 is GTSNPN, CDR2 SVGIG (reference sequence). V shed 0 bases and J 0 bases; nucleotides not matched to a gene: 14. CDR3 region: CAWSVANRGGSYSNQPQHF. The CDR3 bases are TGTGCCTGGAGTGTAGCGAACAGGGGTGGATCGTATAGCAATCAGCCCCAGCATTTT.

CDR3 loop: CASSLGWSVMYF. CDR3 nucleotides: TGTGCCAGCAGCTTAGGCTGGAGCGTCATGTACTTC. The chain couples TRBV7-2 to TRBJ2-5; D gene ambiguous. Germline V gene data show CDR1 as SGHTA and CDR2 as FQGNSA. Deletions cut 1 base from V and 13 bases from J, with 13 bases between. The CDR3 sequence is 12 residues long.

The rearrangement joins TRBV7-2 to TRBJ1-2; 8 nucleotides agree with TRBD1. The length of the CDR3 is 15 residues. V shed 2 bases, J shed 4 bases, and the junction held 6 bases outside the gene matches. CDR1 and CDR2 (germline): SGHTA, FQGNSA. The CDR3 loop reads CASSLSQGVVYGYTF. CDR3 bases: TGTGCCAGCAGCTTATCACAGGGGGTAGTCTATGGCTACACCTTC.

In its sample, this clone was seen a few times. The chain couples TRBV7-2 to TRBJ1-5; perhaps TRBD1 as D (5 bases). The CDR3 has 14 residues. Germline CDR1 is SGHTA and CDR2 is FQGNSA. Trimming pared 6 bases from V and 3 bases from J, leaving 12 bases between. The CDR3 DNA reads TGTGCCAGCAGTCCTACAGGAGCCAATCAGCCCCAGCATTTT. It codes for CASSPTGANQPQHF.

The chain combines TRBV30 with TRBJ2-5, with 10 bases aligning to TRBD2. With 3 bases clipped from V and 4 bases from J, the junction kept 8 bases outside the gene matches. Per the germline V gene, CDR1 is GTSNPN and CDR2 is SVGIG (reference sequence). This CDR3 spans 15 amino acids. The DNA of the CDR3 is TGTGCCTGGAGCGCTAGCGGGAGTCCAGCAGAGACCCAGTACTTC. It translates to CAWSASGSPAETQYF.

This clone showed up just once. The chain uses TRBV28 and TRBJ2-7; D is perhaps TRBD1 (6 bases). V gave up 7 bases and J gave up 2 bases, with 12 bases separating them. The CDR3 has 13 amino acids. The V gene's germline CDR1 is MDHEN and CDR2 SYDVKM. DNA for the CDR3: TGTGCCAGCAACCCCACAGGGACCTACGAGCAGTACTTC. This gives the protein CASNPTGTYEQYF. The variable domain in full, with the rest retrieved from reference TRBV28 and TRBJ2-7, is DVKVTQSSRYLVKRTGEKVFLECVQDMDHENMFWYRQDPGLGLRLIYFSYDVKMKEKGDIPEGYSVSREKKERFSLILESASTNQTSMYLCASNPTGTYEQYFGPGTRLTVT.